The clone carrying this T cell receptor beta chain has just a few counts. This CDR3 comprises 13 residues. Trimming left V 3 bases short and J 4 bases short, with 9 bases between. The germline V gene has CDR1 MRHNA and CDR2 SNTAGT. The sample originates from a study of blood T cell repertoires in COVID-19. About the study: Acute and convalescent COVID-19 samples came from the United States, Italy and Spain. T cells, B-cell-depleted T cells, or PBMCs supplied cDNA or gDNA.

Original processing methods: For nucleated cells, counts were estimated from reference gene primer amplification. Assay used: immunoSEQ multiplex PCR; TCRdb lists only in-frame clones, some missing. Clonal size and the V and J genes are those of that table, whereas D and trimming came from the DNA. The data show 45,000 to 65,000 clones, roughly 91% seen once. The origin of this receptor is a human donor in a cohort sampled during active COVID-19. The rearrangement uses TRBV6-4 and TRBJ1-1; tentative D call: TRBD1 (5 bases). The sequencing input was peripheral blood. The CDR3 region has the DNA TGTGCCAGCAGTGAGCGGGGGTTCACTGAAGCTTTCTTT. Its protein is CASSERGFTEAFF.